These 11 T cell receptor beta chains were sequenced from one sample in a study of T cell clones after liver transplantation. The data were produced by immunoSEQ multiplex PCR, yet TCRdb's version contains in-frame clones alone and is incomplete. This repertoire shows 65,000 to 95,000 clones, roughly 80% found once; its top ten account for about 0.6%. Sample: CD4+ T cells from blood, taken before liver transplant. The receptor set was obtained from a human donor who received a liver transplant.

The chain has TRBV5-8 and TRBJ2-3; 7 bases line up with TRBD2. Losses at the gene ends were 2 bases for V and 0 bases for J; bases not matched to a gene: 12. CDR3 length: 18 amino acids. CDR1 and CDR2 (germline): SGHTS, YDEGEE. The CDR3 loop is CASSLDFGGSLSTDTQYF. As DNA, the CDR3 is TGTGCCAGCAGCTTAGATTTCGGGGGGAGCCTCAGCACAGATACGCAGTATTTT. The variable domain in full, with the rest retrieved from reference TRBV5-8 and TRBJ2-3, is EAGVTQSPTHLIKTRGQQATLRCSPISGHTSVYWYQQALGLGLQFLLWYDEGEERNRGNFPPRFSGRQFPNYSSELNVNALELEDSALYLCASSLDFGGSLSTDTQYFGPGTRLTVL.

The DNA of the CDR3 is TGTGCCAGCAGCTTAGTTGGGCCCCTCCGGGACGGCCTTTATGAAAAACTGTTTTTT. The encoded protein is CASSLVGPLRDGLYEKLFF. The chain uses TRBV7-9 and TRBJ1-4, with D tentatively TRBD1 (5 bases). Trimming shortened V by 1 base and J by 6 bases, and 24 bases separated the two germline ends. CDR1 is SEHNR and CDR2 is FQNEAQ in the germline V gene (reference sequence). The CDR3 sequence is 19 residues long.

The chain joins TRBV2 to TRBJ1-5; 11 nucleotides agree with TRBD1. Trimming removed 5 bases from V and 6 bases from J; junction bases left unmatched: 3. The CDR3 has 14 amino acids. From germline, CDR1 is SNHLY and CDR2 FYNNEI. The CDR3: CASSRDRGGQPQHF. CDR3 sequence (DNA): TGTGCCAGCAGTCGGGACAGGGGGGGTCAGCCCCAGCATTTT.

The rearrangement uses TRBV5-1 and TRBJ1-1; possibly TRBD1 for D (6 bases). The ends were cut back, 2 bases at V and 3 bases at J, with 14 bases in the middle. Per germline, CDR1 SGHRS and CDR2 YFSETQ. This CDR3 is 15 amino acids long. CDR3 sequence: CASSFGGRTYTEAFF. For the CDR3, the DNA is TGCGCCAGCAGCTTCGGGGGCAGGACCTACACTGAAGCTTTCTTT. Complete variable domain (other parts from reference TRBV5-1 and TRBJ1-1): KAGVTQTPRYLIKTRGQQVTLSCSPISGHRSVSWYQQTPGQGLQFLFEYFSETQRNKGNFPGRFSGRQFSNSRSEMNVSTLELGDSALYLCASSFGGRTYTEAFFGQGTRLTVV.

Judged by abundance, this clone is medium-sized (0.01 to 0.1%). The genes are TRBV28 and TRBJ2-7; D possibly corresponds to TRBD2 (6 bases). CDR3 length equals 17 residues. Deletions cut 1 base from V and 0 bases from J, with 16 bases between. Germline V lookup: CDR1 MDHEN, CDR2 SYDVKM. The CDR3 loop reads CASSLFRRGGSSYEQYF. CDR3 nucleotide sequence: TGTGCCAGCAGTTTATTTCGGAGGGGAGGAAGCTCCTACGAGCAGTACTTC.

In the case of this clone: A read error may account for a junction end that differs from germline. The J gene is TRBJ1-2, the V gene TRBV4-3; D unclear. The CDR3 runs to 14 residues. CDR1 and CDR2 (germline): LGHNA, YSLEER. This CDR3 is CASSQDLDGNQIAF. CDR3 sequence (DNA): TGCGCCAGCAGCCAAGATTTAGACGGGAATCAGATCGCATTC.

The chain carries TRBV28 and TRBJ1-2, with D hard to call. Trimming removed 2 bases at V and 6 bases at J, with 7 bases between. Germline V gene data show CDR1 as MDHEN and CDR2 as SYDVKM. This CDR3 region has 12 residues. CDR3 residues: CASSLTPNGYTF. As DNA, the CDR3 is TGTGCCAGCAGTTTAACTCCAAATGGCTACACCTTC.

J is TRBJ1-5 and V is TRBV6-6; unclear D gene. V lost 6 bases to trimming and J lost 0 bases, with 15 bases between them. Germline V gives CDR1 MNHNY, CDR2 SVGAGI (reference sequence). The CDR3 is 16 residues long. This chain's CDR3 is CASRIATQGSNQPQHF. CDR3 coding DNA: TGTGCCAGCAGGATCGCGACGCAAGGTAGCAATCAGCCCCAGCATTTT.

The rearrangement uses TRBV27 and TRBJ1-4; D remains ambiguous. CDR1 MNHEY and CDR2 SMNVEV come from the germline V gene (reference sequence). The CDR3 length is 14 residues. Trimming left V 6 bases short and J 7 bases short, with 15 bases between. The CDR3 DNA is TGTGCCAGCAGACGGGATCCAGGAGGTGAAAAACTGTTTTTT. It codes for CASRRDPGGEKLFF.

In its sample, this clone was seen a few times. V gene TRBV5-4 combines with J gene TRBJ2-5; 9 bases are a match to TRBD2. The V segment lost 5 bases and the J segment 5 bases; nucleotides outside the gene matches: 7. The V gene's germline CDR1 is SGHNT and CDR2 YYREEE (reference sequence). The CDR3 loop spans 14 amino acids. CDR3 amino acids: CASRGSGSPETQYF. For the CDR3, the DNA is TGTGCCAGCAGGGGTAGCGGGAGTCCTGAGACCCAGTACTTC.

This clone was counted a single time. The chain has TRBV7-2 and TRBJ2-2; D is unclear. CDR1 is SGHTA, CDR2 FQGNSA, per germline. The germline V and J ends were trimmed by 2 bases and 6 bases, with 16 bases remaining between them. The CDR3 has 16 residues. This chain's CDR3 is CASSLNLRAVSGELFF. The CDR3, as DNA: TGTGCCAGCAGCTTAAATCTACGGGCAGTTTCCGGGGAGCTGTTTTTT. Full variable domain (remainder filled in from reference TRBV7-2 and TRBJ2-2): GAGVSQSPSNKVTEKGKDVELRCDPISGHTALYWYRQSLGQGLEFLIYFQGNSAPDKSGLPSDRFSAERTGGSVSTLTIQRTQQEDSAVYLCASSLNLRAVSGELFFGEGSRLTVL.